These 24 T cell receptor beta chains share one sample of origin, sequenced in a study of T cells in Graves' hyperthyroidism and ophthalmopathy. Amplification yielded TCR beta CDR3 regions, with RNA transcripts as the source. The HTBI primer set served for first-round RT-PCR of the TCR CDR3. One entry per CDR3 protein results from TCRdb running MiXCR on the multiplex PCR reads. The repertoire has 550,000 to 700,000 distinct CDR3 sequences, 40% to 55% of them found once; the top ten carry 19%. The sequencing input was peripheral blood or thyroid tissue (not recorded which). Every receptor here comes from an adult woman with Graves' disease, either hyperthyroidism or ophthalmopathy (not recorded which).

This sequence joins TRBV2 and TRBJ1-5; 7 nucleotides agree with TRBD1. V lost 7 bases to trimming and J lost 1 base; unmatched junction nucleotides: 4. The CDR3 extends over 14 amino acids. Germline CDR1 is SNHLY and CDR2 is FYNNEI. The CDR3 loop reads CASTTQGSNQPQHF. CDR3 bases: TGTGCCAGCACGACACAGGGGAGCAATCAGCCCCAGCATTTT.

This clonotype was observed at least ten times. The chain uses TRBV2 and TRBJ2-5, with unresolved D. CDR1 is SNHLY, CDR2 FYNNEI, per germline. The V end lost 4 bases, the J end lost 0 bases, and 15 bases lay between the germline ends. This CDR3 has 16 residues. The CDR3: CASSVVAARYQETQYF. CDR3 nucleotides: TGTGCCAGCAGTGTTGTGGCAGCGAGGTACCAAGAGACCCAGTACTTC.

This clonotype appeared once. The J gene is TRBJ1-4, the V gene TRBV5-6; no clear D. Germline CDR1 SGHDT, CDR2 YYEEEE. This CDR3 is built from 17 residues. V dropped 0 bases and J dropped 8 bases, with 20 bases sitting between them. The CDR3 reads CASSLGPPGLRREKLFF. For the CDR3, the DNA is TGTGCCAGCAGCTTGGGGCCGCCAGGACTAAGACGGGAAAAACTGTTTTTT.

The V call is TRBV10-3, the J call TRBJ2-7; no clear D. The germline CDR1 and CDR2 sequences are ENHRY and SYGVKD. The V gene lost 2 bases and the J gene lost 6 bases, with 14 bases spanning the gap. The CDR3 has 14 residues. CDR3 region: CAISEAVWPSEQYF. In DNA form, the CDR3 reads TGTGCCATCAGTGAGGCTGTTTGGCCAAGCGAGCAGTACTTC.

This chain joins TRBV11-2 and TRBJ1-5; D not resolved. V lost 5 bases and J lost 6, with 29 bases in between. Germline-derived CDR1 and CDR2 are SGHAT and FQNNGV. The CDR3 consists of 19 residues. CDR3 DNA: TGTGCCAGCAGCCTCTCAGCGGTTGGAAGGGCTTCCCGCAGTCAGCCCCAGCATTTT. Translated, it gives CASSLSAVGRASRSQPQHF.

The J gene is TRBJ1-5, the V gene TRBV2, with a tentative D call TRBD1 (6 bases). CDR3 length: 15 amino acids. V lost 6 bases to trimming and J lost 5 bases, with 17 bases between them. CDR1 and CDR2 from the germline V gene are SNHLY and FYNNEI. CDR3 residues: CASRAPGAGYQPQHF. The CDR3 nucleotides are TGTGCCAGCAGGGCCCCGGGGGCGGGTTATCAGCCCCAGCATTTT.

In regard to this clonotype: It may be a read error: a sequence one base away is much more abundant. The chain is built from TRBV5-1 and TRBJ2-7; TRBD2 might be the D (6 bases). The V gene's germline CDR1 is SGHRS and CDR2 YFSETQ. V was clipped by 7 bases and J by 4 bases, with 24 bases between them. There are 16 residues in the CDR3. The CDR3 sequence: CASAPSPGTSRYEQYF. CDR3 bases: TGCGCCAGCGCCCCATCACCCGGGACTTCCAGATACGAGCAGTACTTC.

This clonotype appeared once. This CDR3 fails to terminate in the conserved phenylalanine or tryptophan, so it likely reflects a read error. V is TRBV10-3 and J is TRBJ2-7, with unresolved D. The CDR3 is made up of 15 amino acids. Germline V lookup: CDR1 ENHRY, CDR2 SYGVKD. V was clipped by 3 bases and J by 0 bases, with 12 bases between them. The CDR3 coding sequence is TGTGCCATCAGTGAAGGGCCGGCCGCCTCCTACGAGCAGTACCTC. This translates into CAISEGPAASYEQYL.

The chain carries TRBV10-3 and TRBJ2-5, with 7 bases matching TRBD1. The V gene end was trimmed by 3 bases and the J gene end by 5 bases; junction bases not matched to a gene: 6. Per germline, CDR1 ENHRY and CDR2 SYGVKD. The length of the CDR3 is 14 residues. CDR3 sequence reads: CAISDHRGSETQYF. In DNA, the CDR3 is TGTGCCATCAGTGATCACAGGGGATCCGAGACCCAGTACTTC.

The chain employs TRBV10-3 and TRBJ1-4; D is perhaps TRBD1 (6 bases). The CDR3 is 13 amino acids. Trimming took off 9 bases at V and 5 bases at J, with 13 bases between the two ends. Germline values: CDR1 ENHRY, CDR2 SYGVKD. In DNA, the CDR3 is TGTGCCATAGCAACAGGGCGAAATGAAAAACTGTTTTTT. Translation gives CAIATGRNEKLFF.

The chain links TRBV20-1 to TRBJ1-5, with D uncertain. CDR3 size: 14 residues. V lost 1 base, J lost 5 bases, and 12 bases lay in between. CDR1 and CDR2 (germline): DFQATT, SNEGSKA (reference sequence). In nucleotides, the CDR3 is TGCAGTGCTAGAGCTGGAGACTGCGATCAGCCCCAGCATTTT. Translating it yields CSARAGDCDQPQHF.

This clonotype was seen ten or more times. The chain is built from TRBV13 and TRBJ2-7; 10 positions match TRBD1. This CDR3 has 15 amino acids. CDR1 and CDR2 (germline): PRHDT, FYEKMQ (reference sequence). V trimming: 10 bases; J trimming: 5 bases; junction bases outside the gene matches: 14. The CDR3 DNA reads TGTGCCACCCGTCCACGGGGACAGGGGCCCAACGAGCAGTACTTC. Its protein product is CATRPRGQGPNEQYF.

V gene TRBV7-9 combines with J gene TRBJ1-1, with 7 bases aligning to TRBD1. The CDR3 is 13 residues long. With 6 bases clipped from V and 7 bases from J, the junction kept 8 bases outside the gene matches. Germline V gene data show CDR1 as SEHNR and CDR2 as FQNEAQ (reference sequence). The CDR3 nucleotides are TGTGCCAGCAGTTATGGGGACAGCTATGAAGCTTTCTTT. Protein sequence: CASSYGDSYEAFF.

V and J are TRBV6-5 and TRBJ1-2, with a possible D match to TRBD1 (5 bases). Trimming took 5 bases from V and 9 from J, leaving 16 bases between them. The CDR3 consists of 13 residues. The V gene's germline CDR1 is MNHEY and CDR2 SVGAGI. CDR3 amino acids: CASSDTRQRSYTF. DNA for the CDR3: TGTGCCAGCAGTGACACTCGACAGAGAAGCTACACCTTC.

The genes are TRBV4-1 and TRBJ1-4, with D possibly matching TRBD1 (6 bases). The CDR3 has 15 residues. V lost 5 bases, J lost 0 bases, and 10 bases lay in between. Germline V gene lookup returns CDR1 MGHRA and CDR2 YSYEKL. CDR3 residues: CASSTRQATNEKLFF. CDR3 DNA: TGCGCCAGCAGCACCAGACAGGCAACTAATGAAAAACTGTTTTTT.

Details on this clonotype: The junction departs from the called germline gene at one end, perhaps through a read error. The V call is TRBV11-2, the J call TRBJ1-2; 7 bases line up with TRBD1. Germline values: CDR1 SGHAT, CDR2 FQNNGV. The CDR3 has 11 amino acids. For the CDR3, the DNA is TGTGCCAGCAGCTTGGGACAGCCCCTCGGGTTC. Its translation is CASSLGQPLGF.

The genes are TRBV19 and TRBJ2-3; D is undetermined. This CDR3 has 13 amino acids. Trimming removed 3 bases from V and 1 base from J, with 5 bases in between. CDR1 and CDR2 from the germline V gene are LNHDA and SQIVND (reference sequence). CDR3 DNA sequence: TGTGCCAGTAGTATTCAACGCACAGATACGCAGTATTTT. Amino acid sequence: CASSIQRTDTQYF.

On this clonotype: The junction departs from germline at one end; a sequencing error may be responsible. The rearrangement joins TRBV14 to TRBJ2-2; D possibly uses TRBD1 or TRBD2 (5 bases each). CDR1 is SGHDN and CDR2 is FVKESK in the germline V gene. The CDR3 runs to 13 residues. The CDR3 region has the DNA TGCGCCAGCAGTGGACATCGGGGAGGGGAGCTGTTTTTT. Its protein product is CASSGHRGGELFF.

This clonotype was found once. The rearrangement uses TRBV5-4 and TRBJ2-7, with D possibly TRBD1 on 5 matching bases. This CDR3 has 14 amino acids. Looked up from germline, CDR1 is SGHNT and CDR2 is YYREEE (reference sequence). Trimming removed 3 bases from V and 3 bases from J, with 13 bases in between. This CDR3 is CASSSTALGYEQYF. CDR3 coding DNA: TGTGCCAGCAGCTCGACAGCCTTGGGCTACGAGCAGTACTTC. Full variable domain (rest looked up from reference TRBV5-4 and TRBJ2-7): ETGVTQSPTHLIKTRGQQVTLRCSSQSGHNTVSWYQQALGQGPQFIFQYYREEENGRGNFPPRFSGLQFPNYSSELNVNALELDDSALYLCASSSTALGYEQYFGPGTRLTVT.

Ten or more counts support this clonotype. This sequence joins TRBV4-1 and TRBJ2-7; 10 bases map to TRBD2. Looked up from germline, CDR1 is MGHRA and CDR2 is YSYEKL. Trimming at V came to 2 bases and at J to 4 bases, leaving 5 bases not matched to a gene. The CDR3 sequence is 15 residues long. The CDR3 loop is CASSQPSSGRYEQYF. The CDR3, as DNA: TGCGCCAGCAGCCAACCGAGTAGCGGGAGGTACGAGCAGTACTTC.

The CDR3 nucleotides read TGTGCCAGCAGCCAAGATCTCATCGGGGAGCTGTTTTTT. Its translation: CASSQDLIGELFF. The chain combines TRBV13 with TRBJ2-2; no reliable D call. Germline CDR1 is PRHDT and CDR2 is FYEKMQ (reference sequence). The CDR3 consists of 13 residues. Trimming took 5 bases from V and 7 from J, leaving 11 bases between them.

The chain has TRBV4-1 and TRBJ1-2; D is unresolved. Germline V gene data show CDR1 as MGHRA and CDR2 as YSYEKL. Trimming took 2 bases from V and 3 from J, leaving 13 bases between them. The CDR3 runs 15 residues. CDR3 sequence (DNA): TGCGCCAGCAGCCAAAAGGTGGGGAATCACTATGGCTACACCTTC. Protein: CASSQKVGNHYGYTF.

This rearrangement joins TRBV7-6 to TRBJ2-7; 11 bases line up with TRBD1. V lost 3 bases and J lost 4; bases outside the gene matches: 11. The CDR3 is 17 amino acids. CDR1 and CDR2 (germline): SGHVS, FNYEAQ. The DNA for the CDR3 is TGTGCCAGCAGCTTTTTCAGGACAGGGGGCGCTTCGTACGAGCAGTACTTC. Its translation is CASSFFRTGGASYEQYF.

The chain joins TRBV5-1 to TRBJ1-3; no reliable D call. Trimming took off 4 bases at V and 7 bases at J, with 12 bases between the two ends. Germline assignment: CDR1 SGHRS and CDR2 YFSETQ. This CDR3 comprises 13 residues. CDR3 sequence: CASSLEPGNTIYF. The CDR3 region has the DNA TGCGCCAGCAGCCTGGAGCCGGGGAACACCATATATTTT.